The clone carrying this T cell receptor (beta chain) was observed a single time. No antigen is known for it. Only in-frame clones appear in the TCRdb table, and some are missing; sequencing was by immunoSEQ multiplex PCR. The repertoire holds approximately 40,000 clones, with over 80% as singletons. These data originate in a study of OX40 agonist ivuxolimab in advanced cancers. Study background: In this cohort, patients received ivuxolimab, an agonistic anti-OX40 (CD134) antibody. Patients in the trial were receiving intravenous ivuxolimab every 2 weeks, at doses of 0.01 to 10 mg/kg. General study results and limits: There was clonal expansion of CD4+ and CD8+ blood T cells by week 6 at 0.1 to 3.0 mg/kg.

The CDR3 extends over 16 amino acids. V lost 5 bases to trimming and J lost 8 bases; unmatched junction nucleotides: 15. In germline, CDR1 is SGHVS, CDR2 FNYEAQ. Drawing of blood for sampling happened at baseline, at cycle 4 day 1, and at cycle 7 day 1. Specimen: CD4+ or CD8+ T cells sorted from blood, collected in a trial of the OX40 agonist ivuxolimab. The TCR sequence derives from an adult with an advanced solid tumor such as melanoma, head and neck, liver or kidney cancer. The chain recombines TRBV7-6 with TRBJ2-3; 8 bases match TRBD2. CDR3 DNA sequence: TGTGCCAGCAGCCCGGGACTAGACACCCAGGGAGGTACGCAGTATTTT. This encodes CASSPGLDTQGGTQYF.